This entry is about one TCR beta chain. Its matching antigen is unknown. V lost 5 bases to trimming and J lost 0 bases, with 20 bases between them. Germline V gene sequence: CDR1 SGHTA, CDR2 FQGTGA. CDR3 length equals 18 residues. From the approximately 120-subject validation cohort, which was separate from the roughly 700-subject first cohort, the donors were drawn. These data belong to a study of cytomegalovirus exposure and HLA in healthy donors. General observations from the study: The study flagged approximately 180 TCR beta chains as cytomegalovirus-associated. Researchers reported that a few CMV-associated chains were confirmed in vitro as CMV antigen-specific.

TCRdb's table, derived via immunoSEQ multiplex PCR, lists solely in-frame clones and lacks some. The table lists about 56,000 clones, 85% to 95% of them singletons. Sequenced input: PBMCs. The genes are TRBV7-3 and TRBJ1-5, with D possibly TRBD1 on 5 matching bases. This receptor was identified in a man younger than 35 in good health and CMV-seronegative. CDR3 region: CASSLRPKGRVSNQPQHF. The CDR3 DNA follows: TGTGCCAGCAGCCTCAGACCCAAGGGGAGGGTTAGCAATCAGCCCCAGCATTTT.